This TCR beta chain was identified during a study of control samples from healthy donors and cancer patients. CDR3 size: 16 residues. Germline trimming cut 0 bases from V and 1 base from J; bases unmatched to any gene: 3. Germline CDR1 MNHEY, CDR2 SVGAGI. Produced via immunoSEQ multiplex PCR; TCRdb's table is partial and in-frame only. This sample has 100,000 to 120,000 clones, with roughly 90% found just once. Input material: PBMCs. V and J are TRBV6-5 and TRBJ2-5; 9 bases align to TRBD2. This TCR came from a woman between 55 and 75 years old with lung cancer. CDR3 coding DNA: TGTGCCAGCAGTTACTCCGGGCGGGGGGGCCAAGAGACCCAGTACTTC. Protein product: CASSYSGRGGQETQYF.